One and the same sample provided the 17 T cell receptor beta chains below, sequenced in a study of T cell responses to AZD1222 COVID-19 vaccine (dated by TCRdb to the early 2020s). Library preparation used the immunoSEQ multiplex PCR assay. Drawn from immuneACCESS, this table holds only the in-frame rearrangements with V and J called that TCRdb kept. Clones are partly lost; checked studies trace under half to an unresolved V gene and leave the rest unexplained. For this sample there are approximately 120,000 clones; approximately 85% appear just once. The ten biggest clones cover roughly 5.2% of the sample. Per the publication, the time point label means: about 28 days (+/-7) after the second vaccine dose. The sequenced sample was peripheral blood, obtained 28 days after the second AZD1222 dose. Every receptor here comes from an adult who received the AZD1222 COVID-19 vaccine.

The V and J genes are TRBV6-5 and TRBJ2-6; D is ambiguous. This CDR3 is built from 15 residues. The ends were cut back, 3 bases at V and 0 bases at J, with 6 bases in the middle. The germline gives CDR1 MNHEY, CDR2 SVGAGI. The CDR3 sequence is CASSYSSSGANVLTF. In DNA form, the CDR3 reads TGTGCCAGCAGTTATTCGAGCTCTGGGGCCAACGTCCTGACTTTC.

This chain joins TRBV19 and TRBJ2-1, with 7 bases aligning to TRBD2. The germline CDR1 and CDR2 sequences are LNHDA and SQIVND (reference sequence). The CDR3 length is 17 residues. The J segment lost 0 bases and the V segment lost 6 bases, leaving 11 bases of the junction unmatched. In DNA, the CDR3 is TGTGCCAGTAGACCCAACCAGGGAGGGTACTCCTACAATGAGCAGTTCTTC. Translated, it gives CASRPNQGGYSYNEQFF. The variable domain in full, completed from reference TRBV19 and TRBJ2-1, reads DGGITQSPKYLFRKEGQNVTLSCEQNLNHDAMYWYRQDPGQGLRLIYYSQIVNDFQKGDIAEGYSVSREKKESFPLTVTSAQKNPTAFYLCASRPNQGGYSYNEQFFGPGTRLTVL.

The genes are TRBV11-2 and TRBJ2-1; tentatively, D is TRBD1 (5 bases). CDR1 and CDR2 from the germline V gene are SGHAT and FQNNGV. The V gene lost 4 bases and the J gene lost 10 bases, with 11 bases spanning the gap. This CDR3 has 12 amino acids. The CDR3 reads CASSSRQQEQFF. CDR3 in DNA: TGTGCCAGCAGCTCCAGACAGCAGGAGCAGTTCTTC.

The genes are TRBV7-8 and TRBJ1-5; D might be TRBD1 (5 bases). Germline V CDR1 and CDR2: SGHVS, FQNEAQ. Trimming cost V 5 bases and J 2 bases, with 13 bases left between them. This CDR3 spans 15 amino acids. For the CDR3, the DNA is TGTGCCAGCAGCATGGGGGTTTGGGGCAATCAGCCCCAGCATTTT. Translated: CASSMGVWGNQPQHF.

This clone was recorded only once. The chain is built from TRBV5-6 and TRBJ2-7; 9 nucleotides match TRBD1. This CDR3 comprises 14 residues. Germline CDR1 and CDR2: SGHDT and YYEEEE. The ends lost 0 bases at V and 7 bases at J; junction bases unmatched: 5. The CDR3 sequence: CASSLDRGRGEQYF. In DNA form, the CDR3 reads TGTGCCAGCAGCTTGGACAGGGGGCGAGGGGAGCAGTACTTC.

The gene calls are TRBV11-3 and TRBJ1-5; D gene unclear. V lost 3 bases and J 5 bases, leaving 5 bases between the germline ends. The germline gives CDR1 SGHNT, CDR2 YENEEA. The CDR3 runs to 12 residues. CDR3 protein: CASSFADQPQHF. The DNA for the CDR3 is TGTGCCAGCAGCTTTGCCGATCAGCCCCAGCATTTT.

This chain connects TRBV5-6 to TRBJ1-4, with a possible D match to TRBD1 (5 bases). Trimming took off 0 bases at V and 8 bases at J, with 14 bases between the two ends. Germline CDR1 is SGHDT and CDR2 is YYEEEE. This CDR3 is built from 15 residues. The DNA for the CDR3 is TGTGCCAGCAGCTTGGCGCCTCCAAAGGGGGAAAAACTGTTTTTT. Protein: CASSLAPPKGEKLFF. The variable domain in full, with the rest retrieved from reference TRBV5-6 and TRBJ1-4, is DAGVTQSPTHLIKTRGQQVTLRCSPKSGHDTVSWYQQALGQGPQFIFQYYEEEERQRGNFPDRFSGHQFPNYSSELNVNALLLGDSALYLCASSLAPPKGEKLFFGSGTQLSVL.

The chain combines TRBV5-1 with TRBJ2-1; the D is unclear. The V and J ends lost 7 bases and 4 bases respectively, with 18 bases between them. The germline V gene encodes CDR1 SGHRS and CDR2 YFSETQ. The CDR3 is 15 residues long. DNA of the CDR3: TGCGCCAGCGCACTTAACACGGAGCCGTACAATGAGCAGTTCTTC. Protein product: CASALNTEPYNEQFF.

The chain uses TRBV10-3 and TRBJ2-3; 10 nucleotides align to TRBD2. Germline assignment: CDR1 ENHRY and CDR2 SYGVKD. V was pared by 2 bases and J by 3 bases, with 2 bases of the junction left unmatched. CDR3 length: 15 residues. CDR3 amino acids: CAISETSGTTDTQYF. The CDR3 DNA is TGTGCCATCAGTGAGACTAGCGGGACGACAGATACGCAGTATTTT.

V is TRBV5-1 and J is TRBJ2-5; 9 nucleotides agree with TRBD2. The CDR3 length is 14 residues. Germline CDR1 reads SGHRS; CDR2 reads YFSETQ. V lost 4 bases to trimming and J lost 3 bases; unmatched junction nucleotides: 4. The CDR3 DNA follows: TGCGCCAGCAGCATGGGACTAGCTGAAGAGACCCAGTACTTC. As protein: CASSMGLAEETQYF. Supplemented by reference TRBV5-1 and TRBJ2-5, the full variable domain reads KAGVTQTPRYLIKTRGQQVTLSCSPISGHRSVSWYQQTPGQGLQFLFEYFSETQRNKGNFPGRFSGRQFSNSRSEMNVSTLELGDSALYLCASSMGLAEETQYFGPGTRLLVL.

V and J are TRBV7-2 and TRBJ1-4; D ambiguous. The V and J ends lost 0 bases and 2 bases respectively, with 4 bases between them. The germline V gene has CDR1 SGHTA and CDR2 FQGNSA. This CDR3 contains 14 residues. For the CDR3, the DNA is TGTGCCAGCAGCTTAGCGCAGACTAATGAAAAACTGTTTTTT. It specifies CASSLAQTNEKLFF.

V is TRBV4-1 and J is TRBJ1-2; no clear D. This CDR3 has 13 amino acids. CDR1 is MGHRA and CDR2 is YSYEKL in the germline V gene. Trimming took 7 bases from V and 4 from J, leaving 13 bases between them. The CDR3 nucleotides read TGCGCCAGCACCCGGACGGGCCCCTATGGCTACACCTTC. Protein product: CASTRTGPYGYTF.

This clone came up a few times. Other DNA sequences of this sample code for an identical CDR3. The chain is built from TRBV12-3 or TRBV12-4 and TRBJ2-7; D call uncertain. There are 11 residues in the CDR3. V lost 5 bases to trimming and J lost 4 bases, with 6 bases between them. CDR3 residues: CASSRNYEQYF. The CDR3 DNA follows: TGTGCCAGCAGTCGAAATTACGAGCAGTACTTC.

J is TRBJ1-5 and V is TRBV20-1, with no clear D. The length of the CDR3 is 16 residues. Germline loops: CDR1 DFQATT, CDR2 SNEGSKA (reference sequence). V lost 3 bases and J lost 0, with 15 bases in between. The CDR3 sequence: CSASLGRPYSNQPQHF. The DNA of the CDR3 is TGCAGTGCTAGTCTCGGCAGGCCATATAGCAATCAGCCCCAGCATTTT.

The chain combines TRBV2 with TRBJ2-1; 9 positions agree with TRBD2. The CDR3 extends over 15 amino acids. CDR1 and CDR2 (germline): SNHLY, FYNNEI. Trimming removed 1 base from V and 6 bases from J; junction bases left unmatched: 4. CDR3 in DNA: TGTGCCAGCAGTGAAGAGGCGGGGGGGCCCAATGAGCAGTTCTTC. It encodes CASSEEAGGPNEQFF.

The CDR3 coding sequence is TGCGCCAGCAGCTCCTCCGGGGGAAGCTCTGGGGCCAACGTCCTGACTTTC. It codes for CASSSSGGSSGANVLTF. The chain carries TRBV5-1 and TRBJ2-6, with TRBD2 as a possible D gene (6 bases). Per germline, CDR1 SGHRS and CDR2 YFSETQ. The germline V and J ends were trimmed by 3 bases and 0 bases, with 13 bases remaining between them. There are 17 residues in the CDR3.

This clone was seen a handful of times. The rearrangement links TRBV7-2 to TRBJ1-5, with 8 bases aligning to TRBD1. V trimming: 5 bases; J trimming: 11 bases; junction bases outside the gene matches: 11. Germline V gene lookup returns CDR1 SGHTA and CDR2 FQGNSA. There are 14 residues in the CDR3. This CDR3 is CASSIDRGGRSQHF. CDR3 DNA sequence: TGTGCCAGCAGCATCGACAGGGGTGGAAGGTCCCAGCATTTT.